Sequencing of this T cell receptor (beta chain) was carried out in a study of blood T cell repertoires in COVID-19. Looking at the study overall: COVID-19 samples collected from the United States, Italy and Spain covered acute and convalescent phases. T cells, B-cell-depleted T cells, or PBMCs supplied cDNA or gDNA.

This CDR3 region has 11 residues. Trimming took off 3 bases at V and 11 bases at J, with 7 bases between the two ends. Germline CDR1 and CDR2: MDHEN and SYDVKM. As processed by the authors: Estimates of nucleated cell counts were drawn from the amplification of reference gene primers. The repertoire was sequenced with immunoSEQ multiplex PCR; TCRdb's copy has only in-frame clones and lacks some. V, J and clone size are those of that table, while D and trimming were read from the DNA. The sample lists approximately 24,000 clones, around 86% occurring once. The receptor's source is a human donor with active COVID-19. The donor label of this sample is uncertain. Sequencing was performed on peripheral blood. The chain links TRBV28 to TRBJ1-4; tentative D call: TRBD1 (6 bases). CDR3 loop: CASSFTGKLFF. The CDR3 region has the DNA TGTGCCAGCAGTTTTACAGGGAAACTGTTTTTT.